The clone carrying this T cell receptor beta chain was counted a single time. Distinct nucleotide sequences in the sample also encode this CDR3. These data are taken from a study of shared clonotypes between healthy human individuals. Using immunoSEQ multiplex PCR, the repertoire was profiled, and TCRdb retains in-frame clones only, with some absent. Seen here are about 2 million clones, roughly 94% observed once, and the top ten hold 0.1% to 0.15%. With 1 base removed from V and 1 base from J, the gap between germline ends came to 11 bases. The germline V gene encodes CDR1 SGHTA and CDR2 FQGNSA. The CDR3 totals 15 residues.

This rearrangement joins TRBV7-2 to TRBJ2-7; D call uncertain. This clonotype originated in a man aged 18-30 years in good health. Sequenced sample: naive CD4+ T cells sorted from blood. The subset was: CD45RA+ positively selected. The DNA for the CDR3 is TGTGCCAGCAGCTTAGGTGGGTTACTATCCTACGAGCAGTACTTC. Amino acid sequence: CASSLGGLLSYEQYF.